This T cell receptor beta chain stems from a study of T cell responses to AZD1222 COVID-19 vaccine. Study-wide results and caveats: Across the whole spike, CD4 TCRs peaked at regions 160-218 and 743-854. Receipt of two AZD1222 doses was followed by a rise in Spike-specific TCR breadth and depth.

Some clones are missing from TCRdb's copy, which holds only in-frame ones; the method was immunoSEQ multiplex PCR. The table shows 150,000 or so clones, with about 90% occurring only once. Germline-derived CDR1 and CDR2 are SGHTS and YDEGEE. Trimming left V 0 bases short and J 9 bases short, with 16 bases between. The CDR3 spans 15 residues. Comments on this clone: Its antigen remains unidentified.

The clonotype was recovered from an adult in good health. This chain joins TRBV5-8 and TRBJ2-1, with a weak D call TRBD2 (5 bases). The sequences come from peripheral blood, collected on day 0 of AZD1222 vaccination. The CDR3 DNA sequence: TGTGCCAGCAGCTTGGATGAGGGTTTTGGAGGTGAGCAGTTCTTC. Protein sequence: CASSLDEGFGGEQFF.